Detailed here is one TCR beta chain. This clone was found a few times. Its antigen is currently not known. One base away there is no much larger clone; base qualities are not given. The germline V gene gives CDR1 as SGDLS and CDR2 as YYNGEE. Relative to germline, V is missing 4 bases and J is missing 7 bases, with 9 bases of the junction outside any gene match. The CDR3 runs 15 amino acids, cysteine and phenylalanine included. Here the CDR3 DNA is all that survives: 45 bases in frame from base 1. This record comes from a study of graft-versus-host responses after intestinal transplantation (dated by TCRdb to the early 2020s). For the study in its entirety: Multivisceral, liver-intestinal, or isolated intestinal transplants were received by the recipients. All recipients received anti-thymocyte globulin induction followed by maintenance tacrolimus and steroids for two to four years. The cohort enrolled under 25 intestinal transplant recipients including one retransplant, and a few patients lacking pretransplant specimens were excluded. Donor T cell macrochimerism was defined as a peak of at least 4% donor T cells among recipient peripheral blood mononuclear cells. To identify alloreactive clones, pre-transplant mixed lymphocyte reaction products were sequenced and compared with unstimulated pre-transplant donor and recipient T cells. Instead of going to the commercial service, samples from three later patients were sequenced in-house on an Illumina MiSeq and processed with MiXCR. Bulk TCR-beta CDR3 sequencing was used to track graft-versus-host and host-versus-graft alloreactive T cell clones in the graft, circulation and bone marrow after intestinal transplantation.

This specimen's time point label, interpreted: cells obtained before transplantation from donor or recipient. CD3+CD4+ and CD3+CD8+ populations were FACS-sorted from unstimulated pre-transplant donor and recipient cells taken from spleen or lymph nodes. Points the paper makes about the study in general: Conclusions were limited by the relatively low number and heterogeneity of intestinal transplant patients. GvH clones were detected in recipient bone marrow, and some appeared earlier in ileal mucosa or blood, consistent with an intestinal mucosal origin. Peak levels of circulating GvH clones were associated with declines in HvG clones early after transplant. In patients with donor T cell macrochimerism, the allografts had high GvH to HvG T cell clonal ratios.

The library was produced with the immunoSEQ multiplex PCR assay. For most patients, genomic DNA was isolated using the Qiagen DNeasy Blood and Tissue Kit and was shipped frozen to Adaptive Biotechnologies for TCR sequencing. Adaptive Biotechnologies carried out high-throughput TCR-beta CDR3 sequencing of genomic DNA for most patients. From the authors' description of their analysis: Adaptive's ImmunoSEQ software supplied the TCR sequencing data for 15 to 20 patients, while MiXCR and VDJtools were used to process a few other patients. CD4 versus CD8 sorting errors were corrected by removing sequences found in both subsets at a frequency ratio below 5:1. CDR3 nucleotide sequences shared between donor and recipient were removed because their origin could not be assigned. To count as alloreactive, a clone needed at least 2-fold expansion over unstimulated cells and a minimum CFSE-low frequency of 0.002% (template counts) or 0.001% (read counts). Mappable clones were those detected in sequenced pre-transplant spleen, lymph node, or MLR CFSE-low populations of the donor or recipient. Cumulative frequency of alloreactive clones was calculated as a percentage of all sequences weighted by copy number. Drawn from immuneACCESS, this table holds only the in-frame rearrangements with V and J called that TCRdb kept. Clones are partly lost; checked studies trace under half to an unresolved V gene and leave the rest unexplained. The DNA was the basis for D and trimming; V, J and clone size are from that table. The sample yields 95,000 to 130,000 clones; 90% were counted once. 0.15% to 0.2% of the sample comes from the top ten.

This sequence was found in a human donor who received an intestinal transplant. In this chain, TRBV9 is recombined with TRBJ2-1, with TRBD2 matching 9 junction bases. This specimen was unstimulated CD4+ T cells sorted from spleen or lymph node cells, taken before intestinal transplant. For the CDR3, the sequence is CASSSLAGEGNEQFF. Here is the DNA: TGTGCCAGCAGCTCCTTAGCGGGGGAAGGAAATGAGCAGTTCTTC.